The sequence of this TCR beta chain was determined in a study of blood T cell repertoires in COVID-19. Study-wide context: From the United States, Italy and Spain came samples of acute and convalescent COVID-19. T cells, B-cell-depleted T cells, or PBMCs provided the cDNA or gDNA that served as material.

This CDR3 has 13 amino acids. The V end was cut by 5 bases, the J end by 6 bases, with 10 bases between. Looked up from germline, CDR1 is MNHEY and CDR2 is SVGAGI. As originally analysed: Reference gene primer amplification in the assay estimated nucleated cell counts. Sequencing was performed with immunoSEQ multiplex PCR; in TCRdb, only in-frame clones are kept and a portion is missing. That table is the source of V, J and clone size, and D and trimming were worked out from the DNA. The profile covers roughly 100,000 clones, with 90% appearing a single time and about 6.7% taken by the ten largest. The chain links TRBV6-5 to TRBJ2-2; D may be TRBD1 (6 bases). The sequence derives from a young man with COVID-19, enrolled during active disease. Sequencing was done on a sample of peripheral blood. CDR3 bases: TGTGCCAGCAGTACAGGGTTAGCCGGGGAGCTGTTTTTT. It yields the protein CASSTGLAGELFF.